Below are 4 T cell receptor beta chains sequenced from a single sample in a study of vaccination and CD4 T cells after COVID-19. No antigens are known for them. The Oncomine TCR Beta short-read assay sequenced DNA from cultured CD4+ T cells. MiXCR, applied by TCRdb to the PCR reads, yields one record per CDR3 protein. The sample holds about 15,000 distinct CDR3 sequences; less than 30% are singletons and the top ten take 23%. Treatment meaning: approximately 10-day PBMC culture with coronavirus spike peptide pools or control peptides (ViraFEST assay). The sample was cultured CD4+ T cells from blood. These receptors were obtained from a human donor with COVID-19.

Comment on this clonotype: The junction differs from germline at one of its ends, possibly a read error. The V gene is TRBV19, the J gene TRBJ1-1; unclear D gene. There are 13 residues in the CDR3. CDR1 is LNHDA, CDR2 SQIVND, per germline (reference sequence). The CDR3 DNA follows: TGTGCCAGTAAGCGCGGGGTACAAACTGAAGCTCTCTTT. Translation: CASKRGVQTEALF.

This sequence joins TRBV7-9 and TRBJ1-6; TRBD1 matches 10 bases. The germline CDR1 and CDR2 sequences are SEHNR and FQNEAQ (reference sequence). This CDR3 comprises 16 residues. The V and J ends lost 1 base and 7 bases, in that order; junction bases with no gene match: 4. CDR3 sequence reads: CASSLGGGQGNSPLHF. The DNA of the CDR3 is TGTGCCAGCAGCTTAGGGGGGGGACAGGGGAATTCACCCCTCCACTTT. Looking up the rest from reference TRBV7-9 and TRBJ1-6 gives the full variable domain: DTGVSQNPRHKITKRGQNVTFRCDPISEHNRLYWYRQTLGQGPEFLTYFQNEAQLEKSRLLSDRFSAERPKGSFSTLEIQRTEQGDSAMYLCASSLGGGQGNSPLHFGNGTRLTVT.

The V gene is TRBV2, the J gene TRBJ1-1; TRBD1 matches 8 bases. The CDR3 consists of 15 residues. V was pared by 6 bases and J by 4 bases, with 10 bases of the junction left unmatched. CDR1 and CDR2 from the germline V gene are SNHLY and FYNNEI. The CDR3 bases are TGTGCCAGCAGGGATCGACAGGGGATTAGCACTGAAGCTTTCTTT. It is translated as CASRDRQGISTEAFF.

The chain uses TRBV19 and TRBJ2-6; possibly TRBD1 for D (5 bases). In germline, CDR1 is LNHDA, CDR2 SQIVND (reference sequence). This CDR3 has 14 residues. Trimming stripped 10 bases from V and 1 base from J, with 11 bases between. In DNA, the CDR3 is TGTGCCATCAGTAGGGGATCTGGGGCCAACGTCCTGACTTTC. Translating gives CAISRGSGANVLTF.